This section outlines one T cell receptor (beta chain) sequence together with its context. This sample was included in a study of neoadjuvant anti-PD-1 for oral cavity cancer. Profiling relied on immunoSEQ multiplex PCR, and the TCRdb table lists in-frame clones only, not all of them. This sample yields around 31,000 clones, of which around 87% are seen a single time; 3.5% belongs to the top ten. The sequence derives from a person aged 40 to 85 with oral cavity squamous cell carcinoma. This specimen consisted of PBMCs, obtained before nivolumab (anti-PD-1) treatment.

As DNA, the CDR3 is TGTGCTAGTGGTCTAAGACAGGGAGGAGCAACTAATGAAAAACTGTTTTTT. Translated, it gives CASGLRQGGATNEKLFF. V usage is TRBV12-5 and J usage is TRBJ1-4; 7 positions agree with TRBD1. The CDR3 runs 17 residues. V shed 5 bases, J shed 0 bases, and the junction held 9 bases outside the gene matches. Looked up from germline, CDR1 is LGHNT and CDR2 is FRNRAP.